Below are 21 T cell receptor beta chains sequenced from a single sample in a study of blood T cell repertoires in COVID-19. Here immunoSEQ multiplex PCR was the method, and the copy in TCRdb shows in-frame clones only, minus some. The sample contains about 260,000 clones, 80% to 90% of which appear only once. The sequenced material came from peripheral blood. The receptors originated from a woman in her 70s with COVID-19, enrolled during active disease.

The chain combines TRBV23-1 with TRBJ2-2; 7 bases agree with TRBD1. TRBV23-1 is identified as an open reading frame with a role that is uncertain. The CDR3 runs to 14 residues. Trimming removed 4 bases from V and 7 bases from J; junction bases left unmatched: 6. This CDR3 is CASSPGTVSGELFF. CDR3 sequence (DNA): TGCGCCAGCAGTCCTGGGACAGTGAGCGGGGAGCTGTTTTTT.

The rearrangement uses TRBV7-3 and TRBJ2-7; 10 nucleotides line up with TRBD2. V lost 1 base, J lost 4 bases, and 13 bases stayed unmatched. Germline lookup yields CDR1 SGHTA and CDR2 FQGTGA. The CDR3 spans 18 residues. Written as DNA, the CDR3 is TGTGCCAGCAGCTTAATCAAACTAGCGGGACTTCCTCCTTACGAGCAGTACTTC. As protein: CASSLIKLAGLPPYEQYF.

The rearrangement joins TRBV7-9 to TRBJ1-5; perhaps TRBD1 as D (5 bases). This CDR3 contains 16 residues. Germline-derived CDR1 and CDR2 are SEHNR and FQNEAQ (reference sequence). Trimming took 5 bases from V and 2 from J, leaving 16 bases between them. The CDR3 DNA is TGTGCCAGCAGCCCCCAGGGTAGGGTTGGCAATCAGCCCCAGCATTTT. This gives the protein CASSPQGRVGNQPQHF.

The V call is TRBV11-2, the J call TRBJ2-7; 7 bases fit TRBD1. The CDR3 totals 15 residues. The ends lost 7 bases at V and 0 bases at J; junction bases unmatched: 9. Germline loops: CDR1 SGHAT, CDR2 FQNNGV. The CDR3 region is CASTTTGQSSYEQYF. CDR3 coding DNA: TGTGCCAGCACAACCACGGGACAGAGCTCCTACGAGCAGTACTTC.

The chain uses TRBV28 and TRBJ2-7, with 10 nucleotides matching TRBD2. Germline CDR1 reads MDHEN; CDR2 reads SYDVKM. With V trimmed by 5 bases and J by 1 base, 14 bases remained unmatched. The CDR3 extends over 18 amino acids. The CDR3 reads CASSPRGSGRVTSYEQYF. DNA of the CDR3: TGTGCCAGCAGTCCCCGGGGAAGCGGGAGGGTTACTTCCTACGAGCAGTACTTC. The whole variable domain, filled in from reference TRBV28 and TRBJ2-7, reads DVKVTQSSRYLVKRTGEKVFLECVQDMDHENMFWYRQDPGLGLRLIYFSYDVKMKEKGDIPEGYSVSREKKERFSLILESASTNQTSMYLCASSPRGSGRVTSYEQYFGPGTRLTVT.

The chain couples TRBV11-2 to TRBJ1-1, with 7 bases matching TRBD1. This CDR3 has 14 amino acids. The V gene's germline CDR1 is SGHAT and CDR2 FQNNGV. Losses at the gene ends were 4 bases for V and 4 bases for J; bases not matched to a gene: 6. As DNA, the CDR3 is TGTGCCAGCAGCTCGCTGACAGGGAGCACTGAAGCTTTCTTT. It encodes CASSSLTGSTEAFF. The full variable domain, rest sourced from reference TRBV11-2 and TRBJ1-1, is EAGVAQSPRYKIIEKRQSVAFWCNPISGHATLYWYQQILGQGPKLLIQFQNNGVVDDSQLPKDRFSAERLKGVDSTLKIQPAKLEDSAVYLCASSSLTGSTEAFFGQGTRLTVV.

The chain uses TRBV10-3 and TRBJ2-3; D perhaps matches TRBD2 (5 bases). V was trimmed by 5 bases and J by 2 bases, leaving 8 bases between them. The CDR3 contains 13 residues. Germline V CDR1 and CDR2: ENHRY, SYGVKD. The CDR3 DNA reads TGTGCCATCAGTTACCGGGACACAGATACGCAGTATTTT. As protein: CAISYRDTDTQYF.

The V call is TRBV28, the J call TRBJ2-7, with 7 positions matching TRBD2. V trimming: 6 bases; J trimming: 3 bases; junction bases outside the gene matches: 14. The CDR3 has 16 amino acids. Germline V gene data show CDR1 as MDHEN and CDR2 as SYDVKM. The CDR3 DNA reads TGTGCCAGCAGCCCCATAACTAGCGCCCGTAACTACGAGCAGTACTTC. The encoded protein is CASSPITSARNYEQYF.

J is TRBJ1-5 and V is TRBV5-3; D is unresolved. TRBV5-3 is designated an ORF whose function remains uncertain. This CDR3 contains 18 residues. V gave up 1 base and J gave up 6 bases, with 23 bases separating them. DNA for the CDR3: TGTGCCAGAAGCTTGTCTTGCTCTTGCGGAGTATTTATTCAGCCCCAGCATTTT. Encoded protein: CARSLSCSCGVFIQPQHF.

This clone was seen only a few times. This rearrangement joins TRBV4-3 to TRBJ2-3; 7 nucleotides align to TRBD1. Germline values: CDR1 LGHNA, CDR2 YSLEER. Trimming at V came to 0 bases and at J to 3 bases, leaving 6 bases not matched to a gene. This CDR3 spans 16 amino acids. CDR3 loop: CASSQEGDRATDTQYF. Written as DNA, the CDR3 is TGCGCCAGCAGCCAAGAAGGCGACAGGGCTACAGATACGCAGTATTTT.

This clone occurred once. The V and J genes are TRBV30 and TRBJ2-3, with D unclear. CDR1 GTSNPN and CDR2 SVGIG come from the germline V gene (reference sequence). V was clipped by 2 bases and J by 2 bases, with 8 bases between them. CDR3 length: 13 residues. CDR3 sequence: CAWSRILTDTQYF. The CDR3 DNA reads as TGTGCCTGGAGTCGTATCCTCACAGATACGCAGTATTTT.

V usage is TRBV2 and J usage is TRBJ2-2; TRBD1 is a possible D gene (5 bases). The V end was cut by 6 bases, the J end by 0 bases, with 11 bases between. The CDR3 runs to 15 residues. Germline-derived CDR1 and CDR2 are SNHLY and FYNNEI. Here the CDR3 reads CASRQGPANTGELFF. The CDR3, as DNA: TGTGCCAGCAGGCAGGGCCCCGCGAACACCGGGGAGCTGTTTTTT.

This chain joins TRBV28 and TRBJ2-5; 7 bases map to TRBD1. The trim removed 7 bases at V and 1 base at J, leaving 9 bases unmatched. This CDR3 is built from 15 residues. Germline-derived CDR1 and CDR2 are MDHEN and SYDVKM. In nucleotides, the CDR3 is TGTGCCAGCACAGACCGACAGGGTACCCAAGAGACCCAGTACTTC. This sequence encodes CASTDRQGTQETQYF.

CDR3 sequence: CASSYTGIGGPYEQYF. CDR3 sequence (DNA): TGTGCCAGCAGTTACACGGGCATCGGCGGGCCCTACGAGCAGTACTTC. The J gene is TRBJ2-7, the V gene TRBV6-2 or TRBV6-3; tentatively, D is TRBD2 (5 bases). The V end lost 2 bases, the J end lost 2 bases, and 16 bases lay between the germline ends. Germline CDR1 reads MNHEY; CDR2 reads SVGEGT. The CDR3 sequence is 16 residues long.

This rearrangement joins TRBV11-2 to TRBJ2-2; 7 bases fit TRBD1. J gave up 7 bases and V 5 bases, and 7 bases lay outside the gene matches. The germline CDR1 and CDR2 sequences are SGHAT and FQNNGV. This CDR3 has 14 amino acids. The CDR3 DNA reads as TGTGCCAGCAGCCCCACAGGGGTTCACGGGGAGCTGTTTTTT. This codes for CASSPTGVHGELFF. Filled out from reference TRBV11-2 and TRBJ2-2, the complete variable domain reads EAGVAQSPRYKIIEKRQSVAFWCNPISGHATLYWYQQILGQGPKLLIQFQNNGVVDDSQLPKDRFSAERLKGVDSTLKIQPAKLEDSAVYLCASSPTGVHGELFFGEGSRLTVL.

This chain uses TRBV20-1 with TRBJ2-1; tentatively, D is TRBD1 (5 bases). The V gene lost 5 bases and the J gene lost 5 bases, with 7 bases spanning the gap. CDR1 is DFQATT, CDR2 SNEGSKA, per germline (reference sequence). The CDR3 contains 11 residues. The CDR3 DNA sequence: TGCAGTGCTCCAGGGAACAATGAGCAGTTCTTC. Translating gives CSAPGNNEQFF.

The chain has TRBV29-1 and TRBJ1-2, with 10 bases matching TRBD1. Trimming took 1 base from V and 6 from J; bases not matched to a gene: 5. CDR1 and CDR2 from the germline V gene are SQVTM and ANQGSEA. This CDR3 contains 14 residues. CDR3 nucleotide sequence: TGCAGCGTTGAAGGGGGGGACAGGGGCAATGGCTACACCTTC. This gives the protein CSVEGGDRGNGYTF.

The chain employs TRBV20-1 and TRBJ2-4; D not certain. Trimming pared 3 bases from V and 0 bases from J, leaving 12 bases between. The germline CDR1 and CDR2 sequences are DFQATT and SNEGSKA (reference sequence). The CDR3 runs 15 residues. CDR3 sequence (DNA): TGCAGTGCTAGTCGGCCTAGTCTAGCCAAAAACATTCAGTACTTC. This gives the protein CSASRPSLAKNIQYF.

This chain links TRBV7-6 with TRBJ2-5, with unresolved D. The CDR3 runs to 14 residues. CDR1 SGHVS and CDR2 FNYEAQ come from the germline V gene. V lost 6 bases to trimming and J lost 1 base, with 12 bases between them. The CDR3, as DNA: TGTGCCAGCAGTTTAAAGTACTTCCAAGAGACCCAGTACTTC. It specifies CASSLKYFQETQYF.

CDR3 DNA: TGTGCCAGCGAGGGTGGAGACACTGAAGCTTTCTTT. Translated: CASEGGDTEAFF. The chain carries TRBV2 and TRBJ1-1; no reliable D call. Looked up from germline, CDR1 is SNHLY and CDR2 is FYNNEI. This CDR3 has 12 amino acids. Trimming left V 8 bases short and J 3 bases short, with 10 bases between.

The V call is TRBV10-2, the J call TRBJ2-5; 12 positions agree with TRBD2. Trimming took 0 bases from V and 5 from J; bases not matched to a gene: 10. The CDR3 sequence is 18 residues long. The V gene's germline CDR1 is WSHSY and CDR2 SAAADI. The CDR3 bases are TGCGCCAGCAGTGAGTCGACTCTTGGACTAGCGGGATCTGAGACCCAGTACTTC. This encodes CASSESTLGLAGSETQYF.